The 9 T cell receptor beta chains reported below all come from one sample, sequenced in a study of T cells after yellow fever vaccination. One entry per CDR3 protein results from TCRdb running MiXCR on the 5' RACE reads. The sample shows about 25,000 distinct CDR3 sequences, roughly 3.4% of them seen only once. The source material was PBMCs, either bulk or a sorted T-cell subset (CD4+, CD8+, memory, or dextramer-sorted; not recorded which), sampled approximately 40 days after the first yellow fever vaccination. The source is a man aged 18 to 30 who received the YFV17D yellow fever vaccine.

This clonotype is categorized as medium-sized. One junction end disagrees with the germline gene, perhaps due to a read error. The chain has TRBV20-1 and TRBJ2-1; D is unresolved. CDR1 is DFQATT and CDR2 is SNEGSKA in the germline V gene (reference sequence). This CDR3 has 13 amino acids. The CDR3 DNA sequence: TGCAGTGCAAGAGTCTCGGCAGGAGCTGAGCAGTTCTTC. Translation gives CSARVSAGAEQFF.

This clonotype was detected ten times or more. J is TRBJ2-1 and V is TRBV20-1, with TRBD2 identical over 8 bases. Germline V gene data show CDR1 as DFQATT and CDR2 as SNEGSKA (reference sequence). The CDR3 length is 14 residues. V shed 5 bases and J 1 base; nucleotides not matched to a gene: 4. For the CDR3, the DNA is TGCAGTGCTTTCGGCGGGGGGTCCTACAATGAGCAGTTCTTC. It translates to CSAFGGGSYNEQFF.

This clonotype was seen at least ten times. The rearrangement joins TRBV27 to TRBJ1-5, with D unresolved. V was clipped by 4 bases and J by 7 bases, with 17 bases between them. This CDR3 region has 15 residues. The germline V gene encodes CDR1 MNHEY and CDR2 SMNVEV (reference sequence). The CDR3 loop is CASSSINGVGQPQHF. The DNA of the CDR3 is TGTGCCAGCAGTTCAATAAACGGGGTCGGGCAGCCCCAGCATTTT.

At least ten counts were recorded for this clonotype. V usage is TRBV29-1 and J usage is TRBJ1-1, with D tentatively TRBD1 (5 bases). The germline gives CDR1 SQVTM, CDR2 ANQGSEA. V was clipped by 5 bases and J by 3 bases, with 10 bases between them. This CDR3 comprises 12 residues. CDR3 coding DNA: TGCAGCGTTCGGGACCGCGACACTGAAGCTTTCTTT. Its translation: CSVRDRDTEAFF.

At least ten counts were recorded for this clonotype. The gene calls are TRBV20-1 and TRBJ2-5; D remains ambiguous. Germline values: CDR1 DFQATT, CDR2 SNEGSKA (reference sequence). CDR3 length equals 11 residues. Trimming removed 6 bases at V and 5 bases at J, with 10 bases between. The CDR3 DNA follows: TGCAGTGCCCCCCAAGGGGAGACCCAGTACTTC. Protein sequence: CSAPQGETQYF.

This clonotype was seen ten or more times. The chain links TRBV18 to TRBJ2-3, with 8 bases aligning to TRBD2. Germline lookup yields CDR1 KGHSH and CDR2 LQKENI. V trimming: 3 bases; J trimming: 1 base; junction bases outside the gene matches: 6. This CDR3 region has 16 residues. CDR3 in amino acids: CASSPQRGLRTDTQYF. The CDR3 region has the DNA TGTGCCAGCTCACCCCAGCGGGGGTTGCGCACAGATACGCAGTATTTT.

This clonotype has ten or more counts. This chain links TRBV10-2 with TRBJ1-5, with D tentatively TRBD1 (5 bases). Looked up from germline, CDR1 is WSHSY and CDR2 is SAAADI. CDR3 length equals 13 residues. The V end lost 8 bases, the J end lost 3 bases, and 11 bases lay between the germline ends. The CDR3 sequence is CASVRDHNQPQHF. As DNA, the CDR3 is TGCGCCAGCGTCCGGGACCACAATCAGCCCCAGCATTTT.

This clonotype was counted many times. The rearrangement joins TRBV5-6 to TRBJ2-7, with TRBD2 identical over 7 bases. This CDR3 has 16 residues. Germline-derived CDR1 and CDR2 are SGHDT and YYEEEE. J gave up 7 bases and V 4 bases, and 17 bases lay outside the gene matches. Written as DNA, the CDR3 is TGTGCCAGCAGCCCCCCCCCGAGGGAGGGTCTGGGGGAGCAGTACGTC. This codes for CASSPPPREGLGEQYV.

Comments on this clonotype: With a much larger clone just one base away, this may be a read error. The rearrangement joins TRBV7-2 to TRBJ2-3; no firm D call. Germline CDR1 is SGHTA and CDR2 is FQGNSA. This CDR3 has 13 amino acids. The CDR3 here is CARSARRADTQYF. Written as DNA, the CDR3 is TGTGCCCGCAGCGCCCGACGGGCGGATACGCAGTATTTT.